This paragraph reports one TCR beta chain. The antigen this receptor binds is unknown. No much larger clonotype is one base removed from it; base qualities were not supplied. TCRbeta CDR3 regions were amplified from genomic DNA using the immunoSEQ Assay, a bias-controlled multiplex PCR. The authors processed their data as follows. Nucleated cell counts per sample were estimated from amplification of reference gene primers within the assay. To quantify the absolute abundance of each unique TCRbeta CDR3 rearrangement, sequence reads were collapsed and filtered. For each sample, productive Simpson clonality was calculated as the square root of Simpson's diversity index over productive rearrangements. Imported from immuneACCESS, the table was reduced by TCRdb to in-frame sequences with V and J called. These copies leave out some clones; in studies compared against another copy, an unresolved V gene accounts for under half, and the cause of the remainder is not known. V, J and clone size are taken as reported in that table, and D and trimming were inferred from the DNA itself. Counted in this sample were 60,000 to 85,000 clones; roughly 90% of them appeared once. The ten most abundant clones make up 1.3% to 1.5% of the sample.

This specimen comes from a study of blood T cell repertoires in COVID-19 (dated by TCRdb to about 2020). Study-wide context: Collaborator samples came from the United States, Italy and Spain and covered acute and convalescent phases of COVID-19. The prospective study material was composed of cDNA or gDNA derived from T cells, B-cell-depleted T cells, or PBMCs. Subjects who had been exposed to COVID-19, were actively infected with it, or had recovered from it provided the deeply sampled blood TCRbeta repertoires that made up the dataset. The repertoires were made available in a free public database intended to serve as a resource for research on the immune response to SARS-CoV-2. Samples came from the ongoing ImmuneRACE study (first 160 participants) plus 1,254 subjects from 6 global collaborators. The sample metadata nearly always contained a de-identified subject ID, COVID-19 status, age in years and sex. Where HLA class I and class II types were available, the types were taken from metadata supplied by the sample provider, not from assay-based typing. Results the study describes overall, beyond this receptor: How much clinical and demographic metadata was included differed by source and by participant, and the metadata was provided uncurated.

Each collaborating institution followed its own protocols to collect whole blood in K2EDTA tubes. For TCRbeta analysis, collaborators shipped samples in one of three forms: frozen whole blood, isolated PBMCs, or DNA extracted from either of those sample types. Trimming costs V 2 bases and J 6 bases, and their ends lie 17 bases apart. The germline V gene (reference sequence) gives CDR1 as MNHEY and CDR2 as SMNVEV. From its cysteine to its phenylalanine, the CDR3 spans 16 amino acids. Left in the record is the CDR3 DNA by itself, 48 bases read in frame from the first base. The origin of this receptor is a man between 50 and 59 years old with acute or convalescent COVID-19. The chain couples TRBV27 to TRBJ2-1, with TRBD1 tentatively as D gene (5 bases match). The sequenced sample consisted of peripheral blood. Here is the DNA: TGTGCCAGCAGTTTAAAGGGGCAGGGTTGGTCCAATGAGCAGTTCTTC. Its protein is CASSLKGQGWSNEQFF.